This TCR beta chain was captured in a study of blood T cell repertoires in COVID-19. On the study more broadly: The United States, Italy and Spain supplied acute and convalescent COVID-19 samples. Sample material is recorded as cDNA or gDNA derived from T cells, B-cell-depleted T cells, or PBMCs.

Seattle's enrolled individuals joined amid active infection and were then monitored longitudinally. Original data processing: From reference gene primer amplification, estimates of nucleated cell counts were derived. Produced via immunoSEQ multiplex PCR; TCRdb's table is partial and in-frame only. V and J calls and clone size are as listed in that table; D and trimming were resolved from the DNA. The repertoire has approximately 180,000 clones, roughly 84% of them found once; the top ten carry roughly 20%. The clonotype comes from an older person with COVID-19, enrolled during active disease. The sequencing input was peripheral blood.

The CDR3 nucleotides are TGTGCCAGTTCTATCAGGGGGATATACGAGCAGTACTTC. Encoded protein: CASSIRGIYEQYF. The chain has TRBV19 and TRBJ2-7, with 7 bases identical to TRBD1. After removal of 8 bases from V and 4 bases from J, the junction contained 8 bases not matched to a gene. Germline V gene data show CDR1 as LNHDA and CDR2 as SQIVND (reference sequence). CDR3 length: 13 amino acids.